This T cell receptor beta chain was retrieved from a study of blood T cell repertoires in COVID-19. Looked up from germline, CDR1 is MGHDK and CDR2 is SYGVNS. The CDR3 loop spans 14 amino acids. The V and J ends lost 4 bases and 2 bases, in that order; junction bases with no gene match: 4. TCRdb keeps only in-frame clones here, not all; method: immunoSEQ multiplex PCR. The sample lists 130,000 or so clones, 88% occurring once. The receptor comes from a woman in her sixties or seventies with acute or convalescent COVID-19. The chain combines TRBV25-1 with TRBJ1-1; 7 nucleotides align to TRBD1. Sample: peripheral blood. CDR3 in DNA: TGTGCCAGCAGTGGGACAGGTTATAACACTGAAGCTTTCTTT. As protein: CASSGTGYNTEAFF.